These 11 T cell receptor beta chains originate from one sample sequenced in a study of cytomegalovirus exposure and HLA in healthy donors. The PCR used 60 Vbeta and 13 Jbeta primers. Assay: immunoSEQ multiplex PCR; the TCRdb copy retains only in-frame clones and omits some. The sample consists of fewer than 60,000 clones, around three quarters of them appearing once. The sample taken for sequencing was PBMCs. These receptors were taken from a woman aged 50 to 60 in good health and CMV-seropositive.

In this sample, this clone turned up a few times. The CDR3 region has the DNA TGTGCCAGCAGTTACTCAGGCGGTCGGGGACAGGGTTATCATTTT. This encodes CASSYSGGRGQGYHF. The rearrangement joins TRBV6-6 to TRBJ1-5, with 9 bases matching TRBD1. CDR1 and CDR2 from the germline V gene are MNHNY and SVGAGI (reference sequence). V lost 0 bases to trimming and J lost 16 bases; unmatched junction nucleotides: 13. This CDR3 spans 15 amino acids.

This clone was counted once. The same CDR3 also results from other DNA sequences found in this sample. This rearrangement joins TRBV27 to TRBJ1-5; TRBD1 matches at 7 bases. The V segment lost 6 bases and the J segment 3 bases; nucleotides outside the gene matches: 11. The CDR3 covers 16 residues. Germline V gene lookup returns CDR1 MNHEY and CDR2 SMNVEV (reference sequence). The chain's CDR3 is CASSPKGQRNNQPQHF. DNA of the CDR3: TGTGCCAGCAGCCCGAAGGGACAGAGAAACAATCAGCCCCAGCATTTT.

This sequence joins TRBV29-1 and TRBJ1-1, with TRBD1 as a possible D gene (5 bases). Germline values: CDR1 SQVTM, CDR2 ANQGSEA. Trimming removed 3 bases at V and 0 bases at J, with 8 bases between. The CDR3 totals 13 residues. The CDR3 DNA reads as TGCAGCGTTGACGACAGCTTGAACACTGAAGCTTTCTTT. This gives the protein CSVDDSLNTEAFF. Looking up the rest from reference TRBV29-1 and TRBJ1-1 gives the full variable domain: SAVISQKPSRDICQRGTSLTIQCQVDSQVTMMFWYRQQPGQSLTLIATANQGSEATYESGFVIDKFPISRPNLTFSTLTVSNMSPEDSSIYLCSVDDSLNTEAFFGQGTRLTVV.

J is TRBJ2-1 and V is TRBV19; TRBD2 matches 7 bases. The germline CDR1 and CDR2 sequences are LNHDA and SQIVND (reference sequence). V lost 4 bases to trimming and J lost 1 base; unmatched junction nucleotides: 16. This CDR3 region has 19 residues. For the CDR3, the DNA is TGTGCCAGTAGTAAATCGAAAGGGACGGGAGGCAGTTCCTACAATGAGCAGTTCTTC. This encodes CASSKSKGTGGSSYNEQFF.

V gene TRBV7-2 combines with J gene TRBJ2-3; 7 bases are a match to TRBD2. Germline trimming cut 3 bases from V and 8 bases from J; bases unmatched to any gene: 2. CDR3 length: 12 amino acids. The germline V gene encodes CDR1 SGHTA and CDR2 FQGNSA. The CDR3 bases are TGTGCCAGCAGCTTCTCTAGCGGTACGCAGTATTTT. Translation gives CASSFSSGTQYF.

The gene calls are TRBV7-9 and TRBJ2-7; D is unclear. The CDR3 is made up of 14 amino acids. Germline V gene sequence: CDR1 SEHNR, CDR2 FQNEAQ (reference sequence). V was clipped by 3 bases and J by 2 bases, with 11 bases between them. CDR3 region: CASSFATEAYEQYF. The CDR3 DNA sequence: TGTGCCAGCAGCTTCGCAACTGAAGCCTACGAGCAGTACTTC.

The J gene is TRBJ1-4, the V gene TRBV28; D gene ambiguous. Trimming took 4 bases from V and 7 from J, leaving 7 bases between them. The germline V gene encodes CDR1 MDHEN and CDR2 SYDVKM. This CDR3 is 12 amino acids long. Here the CDR3 DNA reads TGTGCCAGCAGTTCCCCGGGTGAAAAACTGTTTTTT. Translated, it gives CASSSPGEKLFF.

CDR3 bases: TGTGCCAGCAGCCAACAGGCTGGACAGGGAGGTAACGAGCAGTACTTC. It yields the protein CASSQQAGQGGNEQYF. The chain uses TRBV4-2 and TRBJ2-7; 8 bases fit TRBD1. Trimming at V came to 2 bases and at J to 5 bases, leaving 11 bases not matched to a gene. Germline V lookup: CDR1 LGHNA, CDR2 YNFKEQ. CDR3 size: 16 residues.

J is TRBJ2-7 and V is TRBV15, with a weak D call TRBD1 (7 bases). Looked up from germline, CDR1 is LNHNV and CDR2 is YYDKDF (reference sequence). The CDR3 totals 13 residues. This CDR3 is CATGDSGSYEQYF. CDR3 nucleotides: TGTGCGACGGGGGACAGCGGATCCTACGAGCAGTACTTC.

The chain carries TRBV5-1 and TRBJ1-1; TRBD1 matches at 7 bases. The CDR3 consists of 14 residues. V lost 4 bases to trimming and J lost 9 bases; unmatched junction nucleotides: 12. Per the germline V gene, CDR1 is SGHRS and CDR2 is YFSETQ. CDR3 sequence reads: CASSPTGNPSQAFF. DNA for the CDR3: TGCGCCAGCAGCCCGACAGGGAACCCTTCCCAAGCTTTCTTT.

The chain joins TRBV15 to TRBJ2-1; D not resolved. The V end was cut by 1 base, the J end by 0 bases, with 7 bases between. This CDR3 has 15 amino acids. Germline V gene lookup returns CDR1 LNHNV and CDR2 YYDKDF (reference sequence). Written as DNA, the CDR3 is TGTGCCACCAGCAGAGGCGTTAACTCCTACAATGAGCAGTTCTTC. Amino acids: CATSRGVNSYNEQFF.